Sequencing of this TCR beta chain was carried out in a study of blood T cells in healthy people across ages. General observations from the study: Roughly linear age-related decline in beta diversity appeared, significant by age around 42. PBMCs went unsorted, and a conclusive naive versus antigen-experienced comparison was therefore prevented. The percentage of naive T cells correlated strongly with TCR beta diversity.

It was with a sample-barcoded 5' primer and a J-beta primer mix that a second PCR of about 6 to 12 cycles was run. Each cDNA was tagged by a template-switch adaptor containing 12 random nucleotides. TCRdb re-analysed the 5' RACE reads in MiXCR, keeping a single row per CDR3 protein. The table lists about 570,000 distinct CDR3 sequences, roughly 28% of them singletons, with about 18% in the top ten. On this clonotype: Its antigen is not known.

Sequencing was performed on blood. This receptor was identified in a woman in her 70s in good health.

The CDR3 sequence: CASRWRAGDPDTQYF. CDR3 coding DNA: TGTGCCAGCAGGTGGAGGGCGGGAGATCCAGATACGCAGTATTTT. V usage is TRBV12-3 or TRBV12-4 and J usage is TRBJ2-3; TRBD2 agrees at 7 bases. This CDR3 comprises 15 residues. V was clipped by 6 bases and J by 4 bases; unmatched bases: 10.